One and the same sample provided the 3 T cell receptor beta chains below, sequenced in a study of cytomegalovirus exposure and HLA in healthy donors. The PCR used 60 Vbeta and 13 Jbeta primers. The protocol was immunoSEQ multiplex PCR, while the TCRdb copy is restricted to in-frame clones and leaves out a portion. Among 110,000 to 150,000 clones listed, around 75% were seen once. The sample consisted of PBMCs. The receptors come from a young man in good health and CMV-seronegative.

This clone was seen once. The CDR3 DNA is TGTGCCAGCAGCTTTCCCGATGGTTTGAGAGGCTACACCTTC. This translates into CASSFPDGLRGYTF. This chain links TRBV7-9 with TRBJ1-2, with D uncertain. Trimming shortened V by 3 bases and J by 8 bases, and 16 bases separated the two germline ends. This CDR3 is 14 amino acids long. Germline CDR1 is SEHNR and CDR2 is FQNEAQ (reference sequence).

V is TRBV6-5 and J is TRBJ1-2, with unresolved D. Trimming pared 6 bases from V and 2 bases from J, leaving 10 bases between. The germline V gene has CDR1 MNHEY and CDR2 SVGAGI. This CDR3 spans 13 amino acids. CDR3 sequence: CASRQGRNYGYTF. In DNA, the CDR3 is TGTGCCAGCAGACAAGGCAGGAACTATGGCTACACCTTC.

The chain carries TRBV5-1 and TRBJ2-3; 9 bases are a match to TRBD2. The CDR3 is 16 residues long. V lost 0 bases to trimming and J lost 2 bases; unmatched junction nucleotides: 4. Per the germline V gene, CDR1 is SGHRS and CDR2 is YFSETQ. CDR3 loop: CASSLERGGATDTQYF. CDR3 coding DNA: TGCGCCAGCAGCTTGGAGCGCGGGGGGGCCACAGATACGCAGTATTTT.